The 29 T cell receptor beta chains reported below all come from one sample, sequenced in a study of vaccination and CD4 T cells after COVID-19. The treatment denotes: roughly 10-day PBMC culture with coronavirus spike peptide pools or control peptides (ViraFEST assay). With the Oncomine TCR Beta short-read assay, DNA from cultured CD4+ T cells was sequenced. Each CDR3 protein is one row after TCRdb ran MiXCR on the PCR reads. This table has around 21,000 distinct CDR3 sequences, 45% to 50% appearing once. No cognate antigen is known for these TCRs. Input material: CD4+ T cells from blood, cultured in vitro. These receptors were obtained from a human donor who had recovered from COVID-19.

J is TRBJ2-5 and V is TRBV28, with 11 bases that match TRBD1. The CDR3 contains 15 residues. CDR1 is MDHEN and CDR2 is SYDVKM in the germline V gene. Trimming cost V 4 bases and J 4 bases; bases outside gene matches: 5. CDR3 in DNA: TGTGCCAGCAGTTCAGGACAGGGGGCCTCAGAGACCCAGTACTTC. Amino acids: CASSSGQGASETQYF.

The rearrangement links TRBV6-1 to TRBJ2-5; maybe TRBD2 (6 bases). This CDR3 contains 14 residues. The germline CDR1 and CDR2 sequences are MNHNS and SASEGT. V lost 8 bases and J 5 bases, leaving 18 bases between the germline ends. The CDR3 spells CASSTRLVRETQYF. CDR3 DNA sequence: TGTGCCAGCTCCACTAGACTAGTCAGGGAGACCCAGTACTTC.

The chain has TRBV19 and TRBJ1-2, with D tentatively TRBD1 (6 bases). The germline gives CDR1 LNHDA, CDR2 SQIVND (reference sequence). V was clipped by 7 bases and J by 2 bases, with 17 bases between them. The CDR3 length is 15 residues. CDR3 nucleotide sequence: TGTGCCAGTATACCACGGCAGGGGCAGAACTATGGCTACACCTTC. Translated, it gives CASIPRQGQNYGYTF.

The chain combines TRBV5-4 with TRBJ2-5; 9 nucleotides agree with TRBD1. The CDR3 spans 14 residues. V gave up 3 bases and J gave up 5 bases; unmatched junction bases: 5. The germline CDR1 and CDR2 sequences are SGHNT and YYREEE (reference sequence). Here the CDR3 DNA reads TGTGCCAGCAGCTCGACAGGGGGTGAGGAGACCCAGTACTTC. Translated, it gives CASSSTGGEETQYF.

The chain links TRBV6-2 or TRBV6-3 to TRBJ1-4, with no clear D. Trimming left V 4 bases short and J 1 base short, with 10 bases between. Germline CDR1 and CDR2: MNHEY and SVGEGT. The CDR3 has 15 residues. The CDR3 protein is CASSSTGRTNEKLFF. CDR3 bases: TGTGCCAGCAGTTCCACTGGACGAACTAATGAAAAACTGTTTTTT.

The chain is built from TRBV20-1 and TRBJ1-2; weak D call: TRBD1 (5 bases). This CDR3 has 12 residues. V shed 2 bases and J shed 10 bases, with 14 bases lying between them. The V gene's germline CDR1 is DFQATT and CDR2 SNEGSKA (reference sequence). CDR3 coding DNA: TGCAGTGCTAGACGTGACAGCGGACTCTACACCTTC. It encodes CSARRDSGLYTF.

The chain employs TRBV7-9 and TRBJ1-3, with TRBD1 as a possible D gene (5 bases). CDR1 and CDR2 from the germline V gene are SEHNR and FQNEAQ (reference sequence). V lost 1 base to trimming and J lost 4 bases, with 17 bases between them. The CDR3 runs to 17 residues. CDR3 nucleotide sequence: TGTGCCAGCAGCTTAGACGCCGGTTGGGGGGACGGAAACACCATATATTTT. Its protein is CASSLDAGWGDGNTIYF.

The J gene is TRBJ2-3, the V gene TRBV6-2 or TRBV6-3; D remains unclear. This CDR3 region has 16 residues. Germline CDR1 reads MNHEY; CDR2 reads SVGEGT. The V and J ends lost 6 bases and 5 bases respectively, with 21 bases between them. The CDR3 DNA is TGTGCCAGCAGGACGGACGGTAGCCGACGAAGAGATACGCAGTATTTT. This encodes CASRTDGSRRRDTQYF.

V usage is TRBV27 and J usage is TRBJ1-1, with D possibly TRBD1 on 5 matching bases. Germline CDR1 reads MNHEY; CDR2 reads SMNVEV (reference sequence). The CDR3 runs 18 residues. The V and J ends lost 7 bases and 0 bases respectively, with 24 bases between them. DNA of the CDR3: TGTGCCAGCACCTCCGAGTCGGGCAGGCGGGGGATGAACACTGAAGCTTTCTTT. Its protein product is CASTSESGRRGMNTEAFF.

V usage is TRBV19 and J usage is TRBJ1-2; D call uncertain. This CDR3 has 10 residues. Germline CDR1 is LNHDA and CDR2 is SQIVND (reference sequence). Deletions cut 10 bases from V and 8 bases from J, with 11 bases between. The CDR3 protein is CATQQRGYTF. The CDR3, as DNA: TGTGCCACCCAACAACGCGGCTACACCTTC.

The rearrangement uses TRBV19 and TRBJ2-2; 12 bases agree with TRBD2. V trimming: 6 bases; J trimming: 4 bases; junction bases outside the gene matches: 3. CDR1 and CDR2 from the germline V gene are LNHDA and SQIVND (reference sequence). This CDR3 region has 15 residues. The chain's CDR3 is CASRTGLAGTGELFF. In DNA, the CDR3 is TGTGCCAGTAGGACGGGACTAGCGGGCACCGGGGAGCTGTTTTTT.

The chain is built from TRBV28 and TRBJ2-7; 8 bases map to TRBD1. V dropped 8 bases and J dropped 0; count of bases not matched to a gene: 3. Germline CDR1 reads MDHEN; CDR2 reads SYDVKM. The CDR3 length is 13 residues. CDR3 nucleotides: TGTGCCAGCCGGGACAGGACCTCCTACGAGCAGTACTTC. Translation: CASRDRTSYEQYF.

The chain is built from TRBV24-1 and TRBJ2-3; TRBD1 might be the D (6 bases). Germline CDR1 KGHDR, CDR2 SFDVKD. Trimming took off 4 bases at V and 2 bases at J, with 12 bases between the two ends. The CDR3 runs 15 residues. For the CDR3, the DNA is TGTGCCACCAGTGACTCTGGGGACACCACAGATACGCAGTATTTT. Protein: CATSDSGDTTDTQYF.

The CDR3 reads CASARTDTQYF. CDR3 coding DNA: TGTGCCAGCGCAAGGACAGATACGCAGTATTTT. The rearrangement joins TRBV25-1 to TRBJ2-3; D not certain. The germline gives CDR1 MGHDK, CDR2 SYGVNS. This CDR3 has 11 amino acids. The V end was cut by 8 bases, the J end by 3 bases, with 6 bases between.

The chain carries TRBV19 and TRBJ2-2; 7 nucleotides match TRBD2. The V gene's germline CDR1 is LNHDA and CDR2 SQIVND (reference sequence). The length of the CDR3 is 18 residues. The V and J ends lost 5 bases and 4 bases, in that order; junction bases with no gene match: 16. CDR3 amino acids: CASSPPSRFSGFTGELFF. In DNA form, the CDR3 reads TGTGCCAGTAGTCCCCCGAGTAGATTTAGCGGGTTCACCGGGGAGCTGTTTTTT. Using reference TRBV19 and TRBJ2-2 for the parts outside the CDR3, the full variable domain is DGGITQSPKYLFRKEGQNVTLSCEQNLNHDAMYWYRQDPGQGLRLIYYSQIVNDFQKGDIAEGYSVSREKKESFPLTVTSAQKNPTAFYLCASSPPSRFSGFTGELFFGEGSRLTVL.

This clonotype appeared a few times. The chain joins TRBV6-2 or TRBV6-3 to TRBJ1-5; no firm D call. CDR1 is MNHEY and CDR2 is SVGEGT in the germline V gene. The V gene lost 6 bases and the J gene lost 1 base, with 10 bases spanning the gap. The CDR3 has 14 amino acids. The CDR3 coding sequence is TGTGCCAGCAGCTGGGAGAGGAGCAATCAGCCCCAGCATTTT. Its translation is CASSWERSNQPQHF.

This clonotype was observed a few times. V usage is TRBV6-1 and J usage is TRBJ1-5; D uncertain. Germline values: CDR1 MNHNS, CDR2 SASEGT. Between the trimmed V and J ends, which lost 6 bases and 9 bases, there was a span of 9 bases. The CDR3 sequence is 11 residues long. CDR3 DNA sequence: TGTGCCAGCAGGCGGGAGGGGCCCCAGCATTTT. It translates to CASRREGPQHF.

This clonotype was observed once. The chain combines TRBV28 with TRBJ1-2, with a possible D match to TRBD1 (5 bases). V dropped 3 bases and J dropped 0 bases, with 8 bases sitting between them. Germline V gives CDR1 MDHEN, CDR2 SYDVKM. The length of the CDR3 is 14 residues. The CDR3 region has the DNA TGTGCCAGCAGTTTGGGGACCGCTAACTATGGCTACACCTTC. It yields the protein CASSLGTANYGYTF.

V usage is TRBV20-1 and J usage is TRBJ2-5; D call uncertain. CDR1 is DFQATT and CDR2 is SNEGSKA in the germline V gene (reference sequence). The CDR3 consists of 10 residues. Trimming cost V 4 bases and J 2 bases, with 2 bases left between them. CDR3 sequence: CSATQETQYF. CDR3 in DNA: TGCAGTGCTACTCAAGAGACCCAGTACTTC.

This clonotype was counted a single time. The chain uses TRBV11-2 and TRBJ2-3; TRBD2 matches 12 bases. Germline V lookup: CDR1 SGHAT, CDR2 FQNNGV. This CDR3 contains 17 residues. The V gene end was trimmed by 5 bases and the J gene end by 2 bases; junction bases not matched to a gene: 8. The CDR3 region has the DNA TGTGCCAGCAGCGCACGACTAGCGGGAGAACTCACAGATACGCAGTATTTT. Amino acids: CASSARLAGELTDTQYF. Together with reference TRBV11-2 and TRBJ2-3, the CDR3 gives the full variable domain: EAGVAQSPRYKIIEKRQSVAFWCNPISGHATLYWYQQILGQGPKLLIQFQNNGVVDDSQLPKDRFSAERLKGVDSTLKIQPAKLEDSAVYLCASSARLAGELTDTQYFGPGTRLTVL.

This clonotype was observed a single time. The chain couples TRBV6-2 or TRBV6-3 to TRBJ2-4; D might be TRBD1 or TRBD2, each matching 8 bases. Trimming removed 5 bases at V and 4 bases at J, with 18 bases between. The germline CDR1 and CDR2 sequences are MNHEY and SVGEGT. This CDR3 has 16 residues. The CDR3: CASSRGGTGVKNIQYF. The CDR3 DNA follows: TGTGCCAGCAGTCGGGGGGGGACAGGAGTAAAAAACATTCAGTACTTC.

This sequence joins TRBV24-1 and TRBJ2-2, with D possibly being TRBD1 or TRBD2 (5 bases each). Germline loops: CDR1 KGHDR, CDR2 SFDVKD. V was shortened by 4 bases and J by 2 bases, with 19 bases between the two germline ends. The CDR3 runs 18 residues. Here the CDR3 reads CATSDADGGASNTGELFF. CDR3 nucleotides: TGTGCCACCAGTGACGCCGATGGGGGAGCGAGCAACACCGGGGAGCTGTTTTTT.

The chain joins TRBV7-8 to TRBJ2-3; D is possibly TRBD2 (6 bases). CDR3 size: 18 residues. Trimming cost V 6 bases and J 0 bases, with 22 bases left between them. Germline-derived CDR1 and CDR2 are SGHVS and FQNEAQ. CDR3 loop: CASRIRGGVASSTDTQYF. DNA of the CDR3: TGTGCCAGCAGGATACGAGGCGGGGTTGCTTCTAGCACAGATACGCAGTATTTT.

This chain connects TRBV20-1 to TRBJ2-3; 12 positions agree with TRBD2. Trimming at V came to 2 bases and at J to 0 bases, leaving 3 bases not matched to a gene. Germline V lookup: CDR1 DFQATT, CDR2 SNEGSKA (reference sequence). The CDR3 has 16 amino acids. The CDR3 coding sequence is TGCAGTGCTAGATCCGGGACTAGCGGGAGCACAGATACGCAGTATTTT. This translates into CSARSGTSGSTDTQYF.

The CDR3 sequence: CASSDRRGLNTEAFF. For the CDR3, the DNA is TGTGCCAGCAGCGACCGGAGGGGATTGAACACTGAAGCTTTCTTT. The genes are TRBV9 and TRBJ1-1, with a weak D call TRBD1 (5 bases). V lost 3 bases, J lost 0 bases, and 12 bases lay in between. The CDR3 runs 15 residues. CDR1 and CDR2 (germline): SGDLS, YYNGEE.

The chain couples TRBV7-6 to TRBJ2-7; D possibly uses TRBD1 or TRBD2 (7 bases each). The CDR3 sequence is 16 residues long. V lost 0 bases to trimming and J lost 5 bases, with 17 bases between them. Germline V gene lookup returns CDR1 SGHVS and CDR2 FNYEAQ. CDR3 sequence: CASSLAQGGGPHEQYF. Here the CDR3 DNA reads TGTGCCAGCAGCTTAGCGCAGGGGGGAGGGCCGCACGAGCAGTACTTC.

V usage is TRBV6-1 and J usage is TRBJ2-7; TRBD2 matches at 7 bases. There are 14 residues in the CDR3. Germline V gene sequence: CDR1 MNHNS, CDR2 SASEGT. V was pared by 5 bases and J by 5 bases, with 9 bases of the junction left unmatched. Here the CDR3 DNA reads TGTGCCAGCAGTCGATCGGGACTACCTCACGAGCAGTACTTC. This gives the protein CASSRSGLPHEQYF.

In this sample, this clonotype turned up a few times. The rearrangement uses TRBV20-1 and TRBJ1-1; D unresolved. Germline loops: CDR1 DFQATT, CDR2 SNEGSKA (reference sequence). The V and J ends lost 3 bases and 7 bases respectively, with 12 bases between them. The CDR3 length is 12 residues. CDR3 sequence reads: CSASYGLVEAFF. CDR3 in DNA: TGCAGTGCTAGTTATGGACTCGTTGAAGCTTTCTTT.

The V and J genes are TRBV12-3 or TRBV12-4 and TRBJ2-7; unclear D gene. V was trimmed by 6 bases and J by 3 bases, leaving 6 bases between them. The CDR3 consists of 11 residues. The CDR3 coding sequence is TGTGCCAGCAGAAGGTACTACGAGCAGTACTTC. It is translated as CASRRYYEQYF.